This TCR beta chain derives from a study of blood T cell repertoires in COVID-19. Trimming cost V 3 bases and J 4 bases, with 14 bases left between them. The CDR3 is 14 amino acids. Germline V gene lookup returns CDR1 SGHNT and CDR2 YYREEE (reference sequence). Profiling relied on immunoSEQ multiplex PCR, and the TCRdb table lists in-frame clones only, not all of them. The data hold 200,000 or so clones, with about 90% observed a single time. The TCR comes from a middle-aged man with active or convalescent COVID-19. The gene calls are TRBV5-4 and TRBJ2-7; D is possibly TRBD2 (6 bases). Sample: peripheral blood. DNA of the CDR3: TGTGCCAGCAGCTCGGGACTCAAACTATACGAGCAGTACTTC. Encoded protein: CASSSGLKLYEQYF.